The text below deals with one T cell receptor beta chain. The antigen is not known. Trimming cost V 4 bases and J 0 bases, with 9 bases left between them. CDR3 length: 14 residues. From germline, CDR1 is SGHAT and CDR2 FQNNGV. Data came from immunoSEQ multiplex PCR; TCRdb stores just in-frame clones and leaves some out. Of about 4,400 clones detected, around 83% appear once; the ten largest clones hold 60% to 80%. This record comes from a study of STAT3 mutations in large granular lymphocyte leukemia. Study-wide results and limits: Every T-LGLL patient had at least one immunodominant TCRbeta clonotype.

Input material: peripheral blood mononuclear cells. This clonotype was obtained from a man aged 35 to 55 with T-cell large granular lymphocyte leukemia. Some clones in this sample may be carry-over from other donors' samples. V and J are TRBV11-2 and TRBJ1-2; D ambiguous. The CDR3 loop is CASSSRGANYGYTF. The CDR3 bases are TGTGCCAGCAGCTCCCGTGGGGCTAACTATGGCTACACCTTC.